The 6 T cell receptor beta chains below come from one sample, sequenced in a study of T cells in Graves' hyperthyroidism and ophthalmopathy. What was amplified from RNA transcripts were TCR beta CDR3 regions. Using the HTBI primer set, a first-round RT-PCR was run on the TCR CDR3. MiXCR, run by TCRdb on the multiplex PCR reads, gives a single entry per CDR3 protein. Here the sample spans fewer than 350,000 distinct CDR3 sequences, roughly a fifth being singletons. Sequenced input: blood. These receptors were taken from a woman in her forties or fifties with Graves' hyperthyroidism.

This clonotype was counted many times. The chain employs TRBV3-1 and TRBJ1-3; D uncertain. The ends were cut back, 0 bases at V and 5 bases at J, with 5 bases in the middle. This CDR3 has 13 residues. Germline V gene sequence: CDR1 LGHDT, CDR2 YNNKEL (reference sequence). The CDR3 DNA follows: TGTGCCAGCAGCCAAGATAGCAGAAACACCATATATTTT. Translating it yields CASSQDSRNTIYF.

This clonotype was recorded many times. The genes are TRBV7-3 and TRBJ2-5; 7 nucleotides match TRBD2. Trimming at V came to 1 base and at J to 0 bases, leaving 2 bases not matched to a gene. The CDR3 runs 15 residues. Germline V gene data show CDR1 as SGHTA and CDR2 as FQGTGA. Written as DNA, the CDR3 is TGTGCCAGCAGCTTAATGGGGGGGGACCAAGAGACCCAGTACTTC. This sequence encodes CASSLMGGDQETQYF.

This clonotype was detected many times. CDR3 sequence reads: CATSDDRVNEQFF. The DNA for the CDR3 is TGTGCCACCAGTGATGACAGGGTCAATGAGCAGTTCTTC. The chain recombines TRBV24-1 with TRBJ2-1; 7 positions match TRBD1. The CDR3 length is 13 residues. The trim removed 3 bases at V and 6 bases at J, leaving 1 base unmatched. CDR1 KGHDR and CDR2 SFDVKD come from the germline V gene.

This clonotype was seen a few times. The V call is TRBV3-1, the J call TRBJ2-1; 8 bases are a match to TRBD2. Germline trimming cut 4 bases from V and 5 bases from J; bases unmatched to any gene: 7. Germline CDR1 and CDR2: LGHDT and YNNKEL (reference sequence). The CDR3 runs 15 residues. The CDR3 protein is CASSPIAGGDNEQFF. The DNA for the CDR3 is TGTGCCAGCAGCCCAATCGCGGGAGGCGACAATGAGCAGTTCTTC.

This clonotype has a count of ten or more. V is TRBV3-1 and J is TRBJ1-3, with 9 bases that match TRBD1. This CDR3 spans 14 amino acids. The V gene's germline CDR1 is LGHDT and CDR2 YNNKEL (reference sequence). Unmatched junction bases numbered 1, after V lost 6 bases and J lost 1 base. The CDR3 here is CASRGTGSGNTIYF. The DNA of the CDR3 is TGTGCCAGCAGGGGGACAGGGTCTGGAAACACCATATATTTT.

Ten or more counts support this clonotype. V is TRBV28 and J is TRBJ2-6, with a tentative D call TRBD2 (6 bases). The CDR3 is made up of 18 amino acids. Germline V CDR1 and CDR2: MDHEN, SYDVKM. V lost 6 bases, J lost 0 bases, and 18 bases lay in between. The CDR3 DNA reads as TGTGCCAGCAGCACCCGCCCAGGAGGGAACTCTGGGGCCAACGTCCTGACTTTC. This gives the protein CASSTRPGGNSGANVLTF.